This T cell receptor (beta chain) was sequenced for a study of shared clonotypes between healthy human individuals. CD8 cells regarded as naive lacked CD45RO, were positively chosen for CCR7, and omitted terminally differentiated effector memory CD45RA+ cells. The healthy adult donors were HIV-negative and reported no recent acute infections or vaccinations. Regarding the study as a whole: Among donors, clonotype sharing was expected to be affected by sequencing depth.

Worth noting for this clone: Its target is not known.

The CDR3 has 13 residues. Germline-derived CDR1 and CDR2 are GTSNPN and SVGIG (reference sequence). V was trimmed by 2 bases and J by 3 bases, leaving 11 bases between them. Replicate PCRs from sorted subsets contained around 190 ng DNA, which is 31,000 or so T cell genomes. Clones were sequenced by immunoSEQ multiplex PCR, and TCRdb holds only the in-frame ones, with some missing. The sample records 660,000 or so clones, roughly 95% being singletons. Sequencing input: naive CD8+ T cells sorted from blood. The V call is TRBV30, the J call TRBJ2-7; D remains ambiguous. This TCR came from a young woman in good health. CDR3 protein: CAWSRAPSYEQYF. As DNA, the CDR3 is TGTGCCTGGAGTCGGGCGCCGAGCTACGAGCAGTACTTC.